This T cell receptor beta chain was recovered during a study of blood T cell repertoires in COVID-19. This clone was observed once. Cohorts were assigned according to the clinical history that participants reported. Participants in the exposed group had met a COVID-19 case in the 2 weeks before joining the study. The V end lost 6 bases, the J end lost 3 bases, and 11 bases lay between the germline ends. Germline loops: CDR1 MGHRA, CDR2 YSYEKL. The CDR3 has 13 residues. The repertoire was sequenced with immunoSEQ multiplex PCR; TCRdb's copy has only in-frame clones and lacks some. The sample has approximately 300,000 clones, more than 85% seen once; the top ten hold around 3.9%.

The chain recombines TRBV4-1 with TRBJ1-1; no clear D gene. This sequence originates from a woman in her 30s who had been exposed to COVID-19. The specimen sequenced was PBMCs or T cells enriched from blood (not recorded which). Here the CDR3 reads CASSQKRDTEAFF. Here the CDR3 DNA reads TGCGCCAGCAGTCAAAAGAGGGACACTGAAGCTTTCTTT.